The clone carrying this T cell receptor beta chain was detected many times. TCRdb reanalysed the 5' RACE reads using MiXCR and keeps one entry per CDR3 protein. Of more than 100,000 distinct CDR3 sequences listed, over 10% are singletons. The record originates from a study of CD8 T cells in ankylosing spondylitis. The ends were cut back, 3 bases at V and 7 bases at J, with 18 bases in the middle. There are 16 residues in the CDR3. CDR1 is MDHEN and CDR2 is SYDVKM in the germline V gene. The source is a female donor with ankylosing spondylitis or in good health (not recorded which). Sequencing was done on a sample of blood, either unsorted or a sorted T cell fraction (not recorded which). This rearrangement joins TRBV28 to TRBJ1-4; D perhaps matches TRBD1 (6 bases). Written as DNA, the CDR3 is TGTGCCAGCAGTTTCGGCAGGGCCCTAGGGGGTGAAAAACTGTTTTTT. It encodes CASSFGRALGGEKLFF.